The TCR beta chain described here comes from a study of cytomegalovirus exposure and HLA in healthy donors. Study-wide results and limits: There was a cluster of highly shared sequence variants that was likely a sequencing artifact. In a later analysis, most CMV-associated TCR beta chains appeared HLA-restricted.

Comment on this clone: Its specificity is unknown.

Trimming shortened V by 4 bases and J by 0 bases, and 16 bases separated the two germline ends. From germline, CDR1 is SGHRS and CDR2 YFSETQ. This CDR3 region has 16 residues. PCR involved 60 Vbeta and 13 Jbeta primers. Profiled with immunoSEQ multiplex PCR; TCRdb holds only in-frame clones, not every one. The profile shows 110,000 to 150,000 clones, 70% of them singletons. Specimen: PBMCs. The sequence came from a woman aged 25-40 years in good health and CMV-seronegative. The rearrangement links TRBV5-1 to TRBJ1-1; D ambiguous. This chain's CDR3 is CASSPWSTGLNTEAFF. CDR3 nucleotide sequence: TGCGCCAGCAGCCCGTGGTCGACCGGGTTGAACACTGAAGCTTTCTTT.